What follows describes a single T cell receptor beta chain. These data originate in a study of Tregs in tolerant kidney transplant recipients. Profiling relied on immunoSEQ multiplex PCR, and the TCRdb table lists in-frame clones only, not all of them. The sample has about 110,000 clones, around 87% seen once; the top ten hold more than 0.3%. From germline, CDR1 is SQVTM and CDR2 ANQGSEA. The CDR3 contains 16 residues. Losses at the gene ends were 3 bases for V and 2 bases for J; bases not matched to a gene: 9. Sample: CD4+ T cells from blood, taken before the transplant. The receptor's source is a human donor who received a combined kidney and bone marrow transplant. The V gene is TRBV29-1, the J gene TRBJ2-3; 9 bases line up with TRBD2. CDR3 region: CSVDMGSGRSTDTQYF. The DNA for the CDR3 is TGCAGCGTTGACATGGGGAGCGGGAGGTCCACAGATACGCAGTATTTT.